The source of this T cell receptor beta chain is a study of blood T cell repertoires in COVID-19. Produced via immunoSEQ multiplex PCR; TCRdb's table is partial and in-frame only. Of around 290,000 clones in the sample, nearly 90% were seen once. The sequence came from a young woman who had recovered from COVID-19. The specimen was PBMCs or T cells enriched from blood (not recorded which).

The CDR3 bases are TGCGCCAGCAGCTTGTCACTCTCTGGAAACACCATATATTTT. It specifies CASSLSLSGNTIYF. The J gene is TRBJ1-3, the V gene TRBV5-1, with no clear D. Trimming removed 1 base at V and 0 bases at J, with 5 bases between. Germline V gives CDR1 SGHRS, CDR2 YFSETQ. CDR3 length: 14 amino acids.